A selection of T cell receptor beta chains follows, all from one sample in a study of T cells in Graves' hyperthyroidism and ophthalmopathy. A single record per CDR3 protein comes from TCRdb applying MiXCR to the multiplex PCR reads. The sample includes about 410,000 distinct CDR3 sequences, roughly 14% of them seen just once. The sequencing input was blood. These receptors were obtained from a man aged 18 to 30 with Graves' ophthalmopathy. CDR3s include the opening cysteine and the closing phenylalanine or tryptophan. Each record gives: V gene, J gene, CDR3 protein.

v_call: TRBV5-1
j_call: TRBJ2-2
cdr3_aa: CASSPQGGPLTGELFF

v_call: TRBV10-3
j_call: TRBJ1-6
cdr3_aa: CAITGTGGEYNSPLHF

v_call: TRBV11-2
j_call: TRBJ2-1
cdr3_aa: CASSLWDLVAHNEQFF

v_call: TRBV6-1
j_call: TRBJ1-1
cdr3_aa: CASSEPGTANTEAFF

v_call: TRBV5-1
j_call: TRBJ1-4
cdr3_aa: CASSLGQGVATNEKLFF

v_call: TRBV6-2/TRBV6-3
j_call: TRBJ1-5
cdr3_aa: CASSYAGTSNQPQHF

v_call: TRBV20-1
j_call: TRBJ2-1
cdr3_aa: CRAPGRGSPDEQFF

v_call: TRBV29-1
j_call: TRBJ2-5
cdr3_aa: CSVRGDRGGETQYF

v_call: TRBV4-1
j_call: TRBJ1-1
cdr3_aa: CASSQDTEAFF

v_call: TRBV10-3
j_call: TRBJ2-7
cdr3_aa: CAISESTLAGTSYEQYF

v_call: TRBV5-1
j_call: TRBJ1-1
cdr3_aa: CASSAEAGAGDTEAFF

v_call: TRBV12-3/TRBV12-4
j_call: TRBJ1-5
cdr3_aa: CASTSLRGDQPQHF

v_call: TRBV20-1
j_call: TRBJ2-2
cdr3_aa: CSARDLASGGTGELFF

v_call: TRBV19
j_call: TRBJ1-3
cdr3_aa: CAASGVLSGNTIYF

v_call: TRBV12-3/TRBV12-4
j_call: TRBJ1-1
cdr3_aa: CASSLNWGNTEAFF

v_call: TRBV6-1
j_call: TRBJ1-2
cdr3_aa: CASSRRSTAYGYTF

v_call: TRBV3-1
j_call: TRBJ1-6
cdr3_aa: CASSQDGLSGQHNSPLHF

v_call: TRBV7-8
j_call: TRBJ1-1
cdr3_aa: CASSWRDTEAFF